The subject of this entry is one T cell receptor beta chain. Using immunoSEQ multiplex PCR, the repertoire was profiled, and TCRdb retains in-frame clones only, with some absent. The table records about 320,000 clones, about nine tenths of them present only once. The entry originates in a study of blood T cell repertoires in COVID-19. The V gene lost 10 bases and the J gene lost 4 bases, with 12 bases spanning the gap. This CDR3 comprises 12 residues. J is TRBJ2-3 and V is TRBV12-3 or TRBV12-4; no firm D call. Sequenced sample: peripheral blood. This TCR was recovered from a woman in her thirties with COVID-19, enrolled during active disease. The CDR3 region has the DNA TGTGCCACCTCACTGGTGGCAGATACGCAGTATTTT. Translation: CATSLVADTQYF.